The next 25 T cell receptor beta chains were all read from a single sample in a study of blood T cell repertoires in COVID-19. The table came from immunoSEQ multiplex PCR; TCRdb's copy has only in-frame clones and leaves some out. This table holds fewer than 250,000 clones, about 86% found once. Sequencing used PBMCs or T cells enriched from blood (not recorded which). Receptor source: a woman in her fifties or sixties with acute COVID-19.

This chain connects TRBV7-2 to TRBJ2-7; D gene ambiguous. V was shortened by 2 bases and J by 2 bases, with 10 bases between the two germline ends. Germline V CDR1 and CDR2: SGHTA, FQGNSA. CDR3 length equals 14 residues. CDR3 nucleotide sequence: TGTGCCAGCAGCTTATATGGCCCCACCTACGAGCAGTACTTC. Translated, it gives CASSLYGPTYEQYF.

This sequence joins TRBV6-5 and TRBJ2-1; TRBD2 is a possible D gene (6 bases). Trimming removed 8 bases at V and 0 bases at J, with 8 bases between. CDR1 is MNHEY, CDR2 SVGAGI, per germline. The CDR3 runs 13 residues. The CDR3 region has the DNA TGTGCCAGCGGGACTGGCTCCTACAATGAGCAGTTCTTC. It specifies CASGTGSYNEQFF.

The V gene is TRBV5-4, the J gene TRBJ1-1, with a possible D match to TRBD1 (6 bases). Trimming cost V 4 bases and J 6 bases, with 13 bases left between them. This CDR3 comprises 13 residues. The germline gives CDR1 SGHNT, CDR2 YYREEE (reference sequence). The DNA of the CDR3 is TGTGCCAGCAGCGGACCCCAGGGGCCTGAAGCTTTCTTT. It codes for CASSGPQGPEAFF.

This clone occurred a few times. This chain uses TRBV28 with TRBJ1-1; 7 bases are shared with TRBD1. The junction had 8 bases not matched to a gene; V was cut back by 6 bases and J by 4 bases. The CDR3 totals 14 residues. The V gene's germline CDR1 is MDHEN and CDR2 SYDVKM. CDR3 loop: CASRAGGFGTEAFF. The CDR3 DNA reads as TGTGCCAGCAGGGCAGGGGGGTTCGGCACTGAAGCTTTCTTT.

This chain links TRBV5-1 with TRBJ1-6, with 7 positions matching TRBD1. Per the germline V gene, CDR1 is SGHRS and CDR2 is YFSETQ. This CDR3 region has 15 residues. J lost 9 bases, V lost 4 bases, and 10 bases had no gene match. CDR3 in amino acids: CASSITPTGSSPLHF. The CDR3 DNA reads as TGCGCCAGCAGCATAACACCGACAGGGAGTTCACCCCTCCACTTT.

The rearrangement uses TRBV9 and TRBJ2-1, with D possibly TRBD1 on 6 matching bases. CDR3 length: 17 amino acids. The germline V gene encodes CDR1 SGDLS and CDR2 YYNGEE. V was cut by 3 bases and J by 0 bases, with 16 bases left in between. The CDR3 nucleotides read TGTGCCAGCAGCGCCCGCTCCCAGGACAGCTCCTACAATGAGCAGTTCTTC. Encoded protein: CASSARSQDSSYNEQFF.

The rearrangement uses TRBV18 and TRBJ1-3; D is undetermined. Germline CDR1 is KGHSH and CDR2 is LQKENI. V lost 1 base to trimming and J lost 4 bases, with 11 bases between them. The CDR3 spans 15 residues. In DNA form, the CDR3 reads TGTGCCAGCTCACCACGGGGAGTCTCCGGAAACACCATATATTTT. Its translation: CASSPRGVSGNTIYF.

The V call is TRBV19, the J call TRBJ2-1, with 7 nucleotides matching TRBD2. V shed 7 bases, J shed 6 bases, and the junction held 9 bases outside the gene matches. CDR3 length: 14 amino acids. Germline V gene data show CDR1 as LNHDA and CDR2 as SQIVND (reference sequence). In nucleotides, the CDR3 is TGTGCCAGTACCCCCCGACTAGCTGGCAATGAGCAGTTCTTC. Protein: CASTPRLAGNEQFF.

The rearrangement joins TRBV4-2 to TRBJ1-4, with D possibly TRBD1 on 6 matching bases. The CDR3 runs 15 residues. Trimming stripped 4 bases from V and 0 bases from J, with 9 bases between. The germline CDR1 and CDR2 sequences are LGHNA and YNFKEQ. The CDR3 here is CASSRYRATNEKLFF. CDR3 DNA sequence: TGTGCCAGCAGCCGATACAGGGCAACTAATGAAAAACTGTTTTTT.

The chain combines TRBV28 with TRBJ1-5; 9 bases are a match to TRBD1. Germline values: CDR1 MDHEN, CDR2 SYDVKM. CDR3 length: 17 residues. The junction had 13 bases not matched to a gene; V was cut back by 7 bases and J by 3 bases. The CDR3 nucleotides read TGTGCCAGCAAAATGCCTCCGGGACAGGGTATCAATCAGCCCCAGCATTTT. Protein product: CASKMPPGQGINQPQHF. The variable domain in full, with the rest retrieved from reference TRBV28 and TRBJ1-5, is DVKVTQSSRYLVKRTGEKVFLECVQDMDHENMFWYRQDPGLGLRLIYFSYDVKMKEKGDIPEGYSVSREKKERFSLILESASTNQTSMYLCASKMPPGQGINQPQHFGDGTRLSIL.

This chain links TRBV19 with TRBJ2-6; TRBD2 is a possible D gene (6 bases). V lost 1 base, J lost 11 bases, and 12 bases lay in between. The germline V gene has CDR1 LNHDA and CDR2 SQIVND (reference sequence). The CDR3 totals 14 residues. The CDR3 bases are TGTGCCAGTAGTATAGGGGGGGTTGATCACGTCCTGACTTTC. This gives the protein CASSIGGVDHVLTF. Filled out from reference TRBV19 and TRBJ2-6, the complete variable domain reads DGGITQSPKYLFRKEGQNVTLSCEQNLNHDAMYWYRQDPGQGLRLIYYSQIVNDFQKGDIAEGYSVSREKKESFPLTVTSAQKNPTAFYLCASSIGGVDHVLTFGAGSRLTVL.

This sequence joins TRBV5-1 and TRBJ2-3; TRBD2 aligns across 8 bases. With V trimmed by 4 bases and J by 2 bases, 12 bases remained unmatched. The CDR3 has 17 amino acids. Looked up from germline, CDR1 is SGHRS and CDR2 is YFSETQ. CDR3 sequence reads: CASSRASSGRPTDTQYF. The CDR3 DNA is TGCGCCAGCAGCAGAGCATCTAGCGGGCGACCCACAGATACGCAGTATTTT.

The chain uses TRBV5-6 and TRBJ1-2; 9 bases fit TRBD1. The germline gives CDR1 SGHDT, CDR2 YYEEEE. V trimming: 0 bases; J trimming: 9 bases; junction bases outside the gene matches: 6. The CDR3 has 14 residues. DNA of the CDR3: TGTGCCAGCAGCTTGGTGGGGGACAGGGCTAGCTACACCTTC. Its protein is CASSLVGDRASYTF.

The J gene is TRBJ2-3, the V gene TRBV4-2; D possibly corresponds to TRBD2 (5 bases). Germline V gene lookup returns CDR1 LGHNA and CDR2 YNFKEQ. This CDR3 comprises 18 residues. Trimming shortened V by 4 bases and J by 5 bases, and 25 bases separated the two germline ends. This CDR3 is CASSLTLIREMNQDTQYF. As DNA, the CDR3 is TGTGCCAGCAGCCTGACTCTTATTCGGGAAATGAACCAAGATACGCAGTATTTT.

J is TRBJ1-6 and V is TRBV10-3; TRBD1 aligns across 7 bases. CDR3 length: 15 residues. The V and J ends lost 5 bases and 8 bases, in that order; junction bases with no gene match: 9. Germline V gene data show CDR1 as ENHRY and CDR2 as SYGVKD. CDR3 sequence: CAISTGARGHSPLHF. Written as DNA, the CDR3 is TGTGCCATCAGTACAGGGGCGAGGGGTCATTCACCCCTCCACTTT.

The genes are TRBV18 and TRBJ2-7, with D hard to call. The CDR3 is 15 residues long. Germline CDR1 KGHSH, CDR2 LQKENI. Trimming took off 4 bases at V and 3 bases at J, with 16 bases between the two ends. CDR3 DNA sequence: TGTGCCAGCTCACAAACTATAACGACTTTCTACGAGCAGTACTTC. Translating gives CASSQTITTFYEQYF.

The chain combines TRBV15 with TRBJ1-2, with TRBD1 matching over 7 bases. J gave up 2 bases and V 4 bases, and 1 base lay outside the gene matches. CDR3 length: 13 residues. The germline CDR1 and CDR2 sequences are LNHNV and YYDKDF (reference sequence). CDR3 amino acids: CATSNRGNYGYTF. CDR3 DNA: TGTGCCACCAGCAACAGGGGAAACTATGGCTACACCTTC.

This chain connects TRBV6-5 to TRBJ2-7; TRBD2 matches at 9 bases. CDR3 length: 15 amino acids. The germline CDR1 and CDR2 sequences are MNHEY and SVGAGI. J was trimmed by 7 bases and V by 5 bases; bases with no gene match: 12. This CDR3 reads CASSPRASGMGEQYF. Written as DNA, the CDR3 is TGTGCCAGCAGTCCCCGGGCTAGCGGGATGGGGGAGCAGTACTTC.

The CDR3 loop reads CASSIEASGVVNGYTF. Here the CDR3 DNA reads TGTGCCAGTAGTATAGAGGCGTCGGGGGTGGTGAATGGCTACACCTTC. V is TRBV19 and J is TRBJ1-2; tentative D call: TRBD1 (5 bases). Germline V gene lookup returns CDR1 LNHDA and CDR2 SQIVND (reference sequence). The CDR3 loop spans 16 amino acids. V lost 0 bases to trimming and J lost 6 bases, with 17 bases between them.

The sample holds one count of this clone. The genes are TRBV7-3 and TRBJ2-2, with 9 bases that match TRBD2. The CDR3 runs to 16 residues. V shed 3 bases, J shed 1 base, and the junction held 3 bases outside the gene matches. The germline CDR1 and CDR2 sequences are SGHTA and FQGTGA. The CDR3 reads CASSFGGRVNTGELFF. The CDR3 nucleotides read TGTGCCAGCAGCTTTGGCGGGAGGGTGAACACCGGGGAGCTGTTTTTT.

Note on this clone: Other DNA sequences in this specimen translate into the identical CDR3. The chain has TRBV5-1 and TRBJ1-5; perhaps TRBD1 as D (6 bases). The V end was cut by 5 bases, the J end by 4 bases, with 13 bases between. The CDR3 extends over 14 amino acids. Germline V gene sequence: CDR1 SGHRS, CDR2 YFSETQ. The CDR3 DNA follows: TGCGCCAGCAGTCTGGACAGTCCGAATCAGCCCCAGCATTTT. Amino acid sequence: CASSLDSPNQPQHF.

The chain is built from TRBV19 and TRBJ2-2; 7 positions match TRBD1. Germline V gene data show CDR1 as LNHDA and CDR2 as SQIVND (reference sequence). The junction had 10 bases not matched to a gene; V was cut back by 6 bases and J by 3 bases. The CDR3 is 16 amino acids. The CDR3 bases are TGTGCCAGTAGCCTTCGGGACAGTAGATACACCGGGGAGCTGTTTTTT. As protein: CASSLRDSRYTGELFF. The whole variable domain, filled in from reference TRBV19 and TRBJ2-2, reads DGGITQSPKYLFRKEGQNVTLSCEQNLNHDAMYWYRQDPGQGLRLIYYSQIVNDFQKGDIAEGYSVSREKKESFPLTVTSAQKNPTAFYLCASSLRDSRYTGELFFGEGSRLTVL.

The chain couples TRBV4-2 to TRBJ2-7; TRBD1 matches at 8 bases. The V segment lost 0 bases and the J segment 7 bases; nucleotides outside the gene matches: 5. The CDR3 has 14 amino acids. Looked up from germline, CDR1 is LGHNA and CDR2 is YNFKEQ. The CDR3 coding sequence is TGTGCCAGCAGCCAAGATCTGACAGGGGTGGAGCAGTACTTC. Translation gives CASSQDLTGVEQYF.

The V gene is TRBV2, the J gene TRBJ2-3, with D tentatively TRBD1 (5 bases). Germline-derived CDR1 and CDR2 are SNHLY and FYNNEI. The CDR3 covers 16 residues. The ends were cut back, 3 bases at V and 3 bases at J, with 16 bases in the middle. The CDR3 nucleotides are TGTGCCAGCAGTGAGGGGCTAGGCGGTTTGACAGATACGCAGTATTTT. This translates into CASSEGLGGLTDTQYF. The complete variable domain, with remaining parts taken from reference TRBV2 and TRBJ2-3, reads EPEVTQTPSHQVTQMGQEVILRCVPISNHLYFYWYRQILGQKVEFLVSFYNNEISEKSEIFDDQFSVERPDGSNFTLKIRSTKLEDSAMYFCASSEGLGGLTDTQYFGPGTRLTVL.

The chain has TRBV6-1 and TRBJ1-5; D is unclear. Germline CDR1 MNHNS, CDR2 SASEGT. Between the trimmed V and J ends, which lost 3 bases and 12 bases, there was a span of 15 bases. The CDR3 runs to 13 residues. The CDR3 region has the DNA TGTGCCAGCAGTGAGGGCCGGTCCCAGGTCCAGCATTTT. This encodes CASSEGRSQVQHF.